These 7 T cell receptor beta chains originate from one sample sequenced in a study of blood T cell repertoires in COVID-19. TCRdb's table, derived via immunoSEQ multiplex PCR, lists solely in-frame clones and lacks some. The sample has 75,000 to 80,000 clones, approximately 86% seen once. Material: peripheral blood. The receptors shown here come from a human donor in a cohort sampled during active COVID-19.

The rearrangement uses TRBV5-5 and TRBJ1-6; 8 bases line up with TRBD1. The CDR3 runs to 14 residues. Germline CDR1 and CDR2: SGHKS and YYEKEE (reference sequence). Trimming at V came to 1 base and at J to 12 bases, leaving 6 bases not matched to a gene. The CDR3 is CASSLRWGQEPLHF. For the CDR3, the DNA is TGTGCCAGCAGCTTGCGATGGGGACAGGAACCCCTCCACTTT.

This chain joins TRBV10-2 and TRBJ2-3; D remains ambiguous. The V end was cut by 4 bases, the J end by 1 base, with 12 bases between. CDR1 is WSHSY, CDR2 SAAADI, per germline. This CDR3 contains 15 residues. As DNA, the CDR3 is TGCGCCAGCAGTGCCACCATCAGTGGCACAGATACGCAGTATTTT. Protein: CASSATISGTDTQYF.

This sequence joins TRBV9 and TRBJ2-5, with TRBD2 matching 7 bases. The junction had 4 bases not matched to a gene; V was cut back by 0 bases and J by 5 bases. Germline CDR1 and CDR2: SGDLS and YYNGEE. The CDR3 is 14 residues long. The CDR3 DNA sequence: TGTGCCAGCAGCGTAGGGACTAGAGGGGAGACCCAGTACTTC. The encoded protein is CASSVGTRGETQYF.

J is TRBJ1-2 and V is TRBV5-4; 10 nucleotides line up with TRBD1. The germline V gene encodes CDR1 SGHNT and CDR2 YYREEE (reference sequence). This CDR3 is 15 amino acids long. The trim removed 4 bases at V and 2 bases at J, leaving 5 bases unmatched. CDR3 sequence (DNA): TGTGCCAGCAGCCGGGGGGGACAGGGGAACTATGGCTACACCTTC. Translated: CASSRGGQGNYGYTF.

The chain couples TRBV6-5 to TRBJ1-1; 8 bases are shared with TRBD1. With 10 bases clipped from V and 5 bases from J, the junction kept 9 bases outside the gene matches. Per germline, CDR1 MNHEY and CDR2 SVGAGI. This CDR3 has 13 residues. The CDR3 region has the DNA TGTGCCATATCGGACAGGGTAGCGACTGAAGCTTTCTTT. It encodes CAISDRVATEAFF.

The chain is built from TRBV6-1 and TRBJ1-3; 7 positions agree with TRBD1. With 2 bases clipped from V and 2 bases from J, the junction kept 3 bases outside the gene matches. CDR3 length: 15 amino acids. Germline V gene sequence: CDR1 MNHNS, CDR2 SASEGT. This CDR3 reads CASSEWTGPGNTIYF. The CDR3 nucleotides are TGTGCCAGCAGTGAATGGACAGGCCCTGGAAACACCATATATTTT.

The V and J genes are TRBV7-8 and TRBJ2-3; 16 nucleotides line up with TRBD2. The CDR3 is made up of 16 amino acids. Germline values: CDR1 SGHVS, CDR2 FQNEAQ. Trimming cost V 5 bases and J 10 bases; bases outside gene matches: 9. Here the CDR3 reads CASSAGTSGRAGPQYF. CDR3 nucleotides: TGTGCCAGCAGCGCGGGGACTAGCGGGAGGGCCGGACCGCAGTATTTT.